This T cell receptor beta chain was retrieved from a study of cytomegalovirus exposure and HLA in healthy donors. Overall study: The 120 or so validation repertoires, a later analysis reported, used the same platform as the roughly 710 first-cohort repertoires.

TCRdb's copy holds only in-frame clones and misses some; the assay was immunoSEQ multiplex PCR. The data show approximately 270,000 clones, over 75% seen once. The V end was cut by 5 bases, the J end by 0 bases, with 14 bases between. The CDR3 consists of 16 residues. CDR1 and CDR2 from the germline V gene are KGHSH and LQKENI. The chain has TRBV18 and TRBJ2-4, with a possible D match to TRBD1 (6 bases). The TCR sequence derives from a man aged 18 to 29 in good health and CMV-seropositive. The sample comprised PBMCs. The CDR3 sequence is CASSSLQGIAKNIQYF. The CDR3 DNA is TGTGCCAGCTCATCCCTACAGGGAATAGCCAAAAACATTCAGTACTTC.